A selection of T cell receptor beta chains follows, all from one sample in a study of blood T cells in healthy people across ages. TCRdb re-analysed the 5' RACE reads in MiXCR, keeping a single row per CDR3 protein. This sample has approximately 290,000 distinct CDR3 sequences; around 30% occur once, and the top ten carry around 30%. Sequencing was done on a sample of blood. These receptor sequences come from a woman between 70 and 85 years old in good health. Both conserved end residues are part of each CDR3. The D gene is left open where the match is weak. Expanded clones get a size class; other rows say once, few or many, or leave the size out.

abundance	j_gene	d_gene	v_gene	CDR3aa	CDR3nt
few	TRBJ2-1	TRBD1	TRBV29-1	CSVEGTGTDNEQFF	TGCAGCGTCGAAGGGACAGGGACCGACAATGAGCAGTTCTTC
few	TRBJ2-1	TRBD2	TRBV5-1	CASSLAGANNEQFF	TGCGCCAGCAGCTTAGCGGGAGCGAACAATGAGCAGTTCTTC
few	TRBJ2-5	-	TRBV5-1	CASSLEPGETQYF	TGCGCCAGCAGCTTGGAGCCAGGGGAGACCCAGTACTTC
-	TRBJ2-7	TRBD2	TRBV6-2/TRBV6-3	CASRRVAGSRSYEQYF	TGTGCCAGCCGCCGGGTAGCGGGATCACGCTCCTACGAGCAGTACTTC
few	TRBJ2-1	TRBD2	TRBV5-8	CASMTSGRSRYNEQFF	TGTGCCAGCATGACTAGCGGGAGAAGTCGCTACAATGAGCAGTTCTTC
-	TRBJ2-5	-	TRBV5-8	CASSLGGRVLETQYF	TGTGCCAGCAGCTTGGGGGGCAGGGTTCTAGAGACCCAGTACTTC
-	TRBJ2-1	TRBD1	TRBV5-1	CASSFRQGGDEQFF	TGCGCCAGCAGCTTCCGACAGGGTGGTGATGAGCAGTTCTTC
-	TRBJ2-1	-	TRBV5-1	CASSFRGKGEQFF	TGCGCCAGCAGCTTCAGGGGTAAGGGTGAGCAGTTCTTC
few	TRBJ2-2	-	TRBV6-5	CASSSYEGGTGELFF	TGTGCCAGCAGCTCCTATGAGGGAGGCACCGGGGAGCTGTTTTTT
-	TRBJ2-3	-	TRBV5-1	CASSFAADTSTDTQYF	TGCGCCAGCAGCTTCGCGGCCGACACTAGCACAGATACGCAGTATTTT
-	TRBJ2-2	TRBD1	TRBV19	CASSFLDRDTGELFF	TGTGCCAGTAGTTTCCTCGACAGGGACACCGGGGAGCTGTTTTTT
-	TRBJ2-7	TRBD1	TRBV14	CASSQTGRYLFYEQYF	TGTGCCAGCAGCCAGACAGGGCGCTACCTATTCTACGAGCAGTACTTC
-	TRBJ2-3	-	TRBV7-2	CASSLMASSSTDTQYF	TGTGCCAGCAGCTTAATGGCTAGCTCTAGCACAGATACGCAGTATTTT
-	TRBJ1-1	-	TRBV7-9	CASSLARAGSRIEAFF	TGTGCCAGCAGCTTAGCGCGGGCAGGGTCAAGGATAGAAGCTTTCTTT
few	TRBJ2-5	TRBD2	TRBV6-1	CASSEATSGSGERKRTQYF	TGTGCCAGCAGTGAAGCAACTAGCGGATCAGGAGAACGCAAGAGAACCCAGTACTTC
many	TRBJ2-1	-	TRBV4-2	CASSQVVASYNEQFF	TGTGCCAGCAGTCAAGTAGTGGCCTCCTACAATGAGCAGTTCTTC
few	TRBJ2-4	TRBD1	TRBV12-3/TRBV12-4	CASSTWPGQGSDIQYF	TGTGCCAGCAGTACGTGGCCGGGACAGGGGTCGGACATTCAGTACTTC
few	TRBJ1-2	-	TRBV28	CASKDGYGYTF	TGTGCCAGCAAAGACGGATATGGCTACACCTTC
-	TRBJ1-4	-	TRBV6-1	CASSEELAGSRLEKLFF	TGTGCCAGCAGTGAAGAACTGGCGGGGTCGAGACTCGAAAAACTGTTTTTT
few	TRBJ2-7	-	TRBV28	CASGSDRAYEQYF	TGTGCCAGCGGTTCGGATCGTGCCTACGAGCAGTACTTC
few	TRBJ2-7	-	TRBV20-1	CSARDRDSHSYEQYF	TGCAGTGCTAGAGATCGAGACTCCCACTCCTACGAGCAGTACTTC
many	TRBJ1-4	-	TRBV20-1	CSARKTGAVGGKEKLFF	TGCAGTGCTAGAAAAACCGGGGCCGTGGGGGGGAAAGAAAAACTGTTTTTT
few	TRBJ2-5	-	TRBV7-2	CASSSLRETQYF	TGTGCCAGCAGCTCCTTAAGAGAGACCCAGTACTTC
-	TRBJ2-6	-	TRBV28	CATRRGSGANVLTF	TGTGCCACCCGCAGGGGCTCTGGGGCCAACGTCCTGACTTTC
few	TRBJ1-1	-	TRBV6-2/TRBV6-3	CASSYPASYRGTEAFF	TGTGCCAGCAGTTACCCGGCCAGCTACCGAGGCACTGAAGCTTTCTTT
few	TRBJ1-6	TRBD1	TRBV10-3	CAISESAGGRSPLHF	TGTGCCATCAGTGAGTCGGCAGGGGGAAGATCACCCCTCCACTTT
few	TRBJ1-1	-	TRBV27	CAGSSQGTNTEAFF	TGTGCCGGCAGTTCACAGGGCACGAACACTGAAGCTTTCTTT
-	TRBJ1-1	-	TRBV5-1	CASRSPASYMNTEAFF	TGCGCCAGCAGGAGTCCAGCCTCCTACATGAACACTGAAGCTTTCTTT
few	TRBJ1-1	-	TRBV28	CASSLRAGNTEAFF	TGTGCCAGCAGCCTGAGGGCGGGGAACACTGAAGCTTTCTTT
-	TRBJ2-5	-	TRBV9	CASSVNSDGRGETQYF	TGTGCCAGCAGCGTCAACTCGGACGGAAGGGGAGAGACCCAGTACTTC
-	TRBJ2-1	TRBD2	TRBV6-8	CASSYSIGVAGARDNEQFF	TGTGCCAGCAGTTACTCGATCGGGGTAGCGGGAGCTCGGGACAATGAGCAGTTCTTC
-	TRBJ2-5	-	TRBV6-1	CASTLGTLQETQYF	TGTGCCAGCACCCTAGGGACTCTTCAAGAGACCCAGTACTTC